This TCR beta chain was obtained from a study of T cell repertoires in cytomegalovirus infection. The wider study: The authors used CMV epitopes that were HLA-C-restricted (recently identified) and HLA-B-restricted (well studied). From public TCR beta signatures came an indication of both CMV infection and matching HLA type.

MiXCR was run by TCRdb on the reads, yielding one entry per CDR3 protein. Among about 570,000 distinct CDR3 sequences listed, about 40% were seen once. Notes on the study in general: HLA-C-restricted TCR beta clonotypes specific for CMV led the ex vivo response. Summed public TCR beta family frequency identified CMV carriers bearing the relevant HLA.

Of note for this clonotype: Its antigen is currently unknown.

The CDR3 has 12 residues. Trimming took off 2 bases at V and 5 bases at J, with 6 bases between the two ends. Germline V gives CDR1 SEHNR, CDR2 FQNEAQ (reference sequence). Sequenced material: cultured PBMCs, taken from culture after CMV antigen stimulation. The chain is built from TRBV7-9 and TRBJ2-5; unclear D gene. This receptor was taken from a human donor in good health (CMV status not recorded). Some clones in this sample may be carry-over from other donors' samples. The CDR3: CASSLSTETQYF. CDR3 sequence (DNA): TGTGCCAGCAGCTTAAGTACTGAGACCCAGTACTTC.